The T cell receptor beta chain described here comes from a study of CD8 T cells in ankylosing spondylitis. One entry per CDR3 protein results from TCRdb running MiXCR on the 5' RACE reads. The sample carries 150,000 to 200,000 distinct CDR3 sequences, roughly 34% recorded once. Overall study results and limits: Matched ankylosing spondylitis synovial fluid reportedly contained a significantly enriched population of disease-linked clones. Seemingly distinctive of ankylosing spondylitis blood was a TCR beta motif formed by eight highly homologous variants. The authors found the disease-linked clones to be CD8+ and relatively rare in peripheral blood.

This clonotype was picked up many times. Its target is not known. The TCR was taken from a male donor with ankylosing spondylitis. Sequencing was done on a sample of synovial fluid, either unsorted or a sorted T cell fraction (not recorded which).

CDR3 coding DNA: TGTGCCAGCAGTGGGAGACAGGGGGCCTACGAGCAGTACTTC. Translated: CASSGRQGAYEQYF. The chain uses TRBV6-1 and TRBJ2-7; 9 bases are a match to TRBD1. The CDR3 extends over 14 amino acids. Germline V lookup: CDR1 MNHNS, CDR2 SASEGT. V lost 4 bases to trimming and J lost 2 bases; unmatched junction nucleotides: 3.